The 17 T cell receptor beta chains given below trace back to one sample, sequenced in a study of blood T cell repertoires in COVID-19. Sequenced by immunoSEQ multiplex PCR; TCRdb stores in-frame clones only, minus some. The data show roughly 100,000 clones, 86% seen once. Input material: peripheral blood. The receptors here all came from a woman older than 75 with acute or convalescent COVID-19.

The chain joins TRBV12-3 or TRBV12-4 to TRBJ1-1; D unclear. This CDR3 spans 13 amino acids. Trimming left V 4 bases short and J 6 bases short, with 12 bases between. CDR3 sequence reads: CASSSRGAPEAFF. For the CDR3, the DNA is TGTGCCAGCAGTTCCCGGGGAGCCCCTGAAGCTTTCTTT.

The chain couples TRBV28 to TRBJ1-1; possible D gene TRBD1, 5 bases. Germline V gene data show CDR1 as MDHEN and CDR2 as SYDVKM. Trimming removed 4 bases at V and 4 bases at J, with 19 bases between. The CDR3 runs to 16 residues. The CDR3 bases are TGTGCCAGCAGTTATAGGGGTATAACGGTACGCACTGAAGCTTTCTTT. Translating it yields CASSYRGITVRTEAFF.

CDR3 nucleotides: TGCGCCAGCAGCCCGGGACAGAACTATGGCTACACCTTC. This sequence encodes CASSPGQNYGYTF. The chain joins TRBV5-1 to TRBJ1-2; 7 bases are shared with TRBD1. The CDR3 extends over 13 amino acids. Germline assignment: CDR1 SGHRS and CDR2 YFSETQ. Germline trimming cut 4 bases from V and 2 bases from J; bases unmatched to any gene: 2.

This sequence joins TRBV28 and TRBJ1-2; D is unresolved. Trimming left V 6 bases short and J 5 bases short, with 13 bases between. From germline, CDR1 is MDHEN and CDR2 SYDVKM. The length of the CDR3 is 13 residues. CDR3 DNA sequence: TGTGCCAGCAGCCCTCCCAATCTATATGGCTACACCTTC. Translation gives CASSPPNLYGYTF.

The V and J genes are TRBV27 and TRBJ1-1; D possibly corresponds to TRBD1 (5 bases). V was pared by 2 bases and J by 1 base, with 5 bases between. This CDR3 region has 13 residues. The V gene's germline CDR1 is MNHEY and CDR2 SMNVEV (reference sequence). The CDR3 is CASSLQGNTEAFF. In DNA form, the CDR3 reads TGTGCCAGCAGTTTACAGGGGAACACTGAAGCTTTCTTT.

Worth noting for this clone: One junction end does not reproduce the germline sequence, and a read error may be involved. V and J are TRBV28 and TRBJ2-7; 7 bases match TRBD1. The germline gives CDR1 MDHEN, CDR2 SYDVKM. The CDR3 covers 13 residues. CDR3 sequence: CASSLPNRDSQFF. CDR3 bases: TGTGCCAGCAGTTTACCGAACCGGGACAGCCAATTCTTC.

The chain is built from TRBV4-2 and TRBJ2-1; TRBD2 aligns across 8 bases. Looked up from germline, CDR1 is LGHNA and CDR2 is YNFKEQ. This CDR3 contains 15 residues. V was clipped by 1 base and J by 4 bases; unmatched bases: 3. The CDR3 DNA is TGTGCCAGCAGCCAAGGCGGGGGGCCTTACAATGAGCAGTTCTTC. This codes for CASSQGGGPYNEQFF.

V and J are TRBV11-3 and TRBJ2-7; 12 nucleotides match TRBD2. J was trimmed by 2 bases and V by 0 bases; bases with no gene match: 2. The CDR3 spans 16 residues. Germline V CDR1 and CDR2: SGHNT, YENEEA. The CDR3 nucleotides are TGTGCCAGCAGCTTAGAAACTAGCGGGGGGACCTACGAGCAGTACTTC. Its translation: CASSLETSGGTYEQYF.

The rearrangement links TRBV7-6 to TRBJ1-3; no clear D. This CDR3 spans 14 amino acids. From germline, CDR1 is SGHVS and CDR2 FNYEAQ. The V gene lost 2 bases and the J gene lost 1 base, with 6 bases spanning the gap. The CDR3: CASSLRGSGNTIYF. The CDR3 nucleotides read TGTGCCAGCAGCTTAAGAGGGTCTGGAAACACCATATATTTT.

The V gene is TRBV5-1, the J gene TRBJ2-7; TRBD1 aligns across 10 bases. Germline V gene sequence: CDR1 SGHRS, CDR2 YFSETQ. Unmatched junction bases numbered 8, after V lost 4 bases and J lost 1 base. CDR3 length equals 16 residues. The CDR3 reads CASSGPGQGSSYEQYF. The DNA for the CDR3 is TGCGCCAGCAGCGGTCCGGGACAGGGGTCTTCCTACGAGCAGTACTTC.

The chain carries TRBV7-9 and TRBJ1-1, with 7 bases aligning to TRBD1. The J segment lost 0 bases and the V segment lost 2 bases, leaving 3 bases of the junction unmatched. Looked up from germline, CDR1 is SEHNR and CDR2 is FQNEAQ (reference sequence). CDR3 length: 15 amino acids. CDR3 sequence: CASSLTGTVNTEAFF. The CDR3 DNA sequence: TGTGCCAGCAGCTTAACCGGGACAGTGAACACTGAAGCTTTCTTT.

J is TRBJ2-1 and V is TRBV7-2; 12 bases are a match to TRBD2. Germline assignment: CDR1 SGHTA and CDR2 FQGNSA. V was clipped by 5 bases and J by 7 bases; unmatched bases: 9. This CDR3 spans 16 amino acids. CDR3: CASSVLTSGGYNEQFF. Written as DNA, the CDR3 is TGTGCCAGCAGCGTCCTTACTAGCGGGGGGTATAATGAGCAGTTCTTC.

The chain is built from TRBV13 and TRBJ2-7, with a tentative D call TRBD2 (6 bases). CDR1 is PRHDT and CDR2 is FYEKMQ in the germline V gene (reference sequence). This CDR3 spans 14 amino acids. Trimming removed 5 bases from V and 5 bases from J, with 16 bases in between. Here the CDR3 reads CASSPNRGSHEQYF. The CDR3 DNA reads TGTGCCAGCAGCCCAAATCGGGGGTCCCACGAGCAGTACTTC.

The chain recombines TRBV3-1 (or the pseudogene TRBV3-2) with TRBJ1-6, with D uncertain. This CDR3 comprises 15 residues. V dropped 0 bases and J dropped 10 bases, with 13 bases sitting between them. Germline lookup yields CDR1 LGHDT and CDR2 YNNKEL (reference sequence). The CDR3 region is CASSQDDTRMSPLHF. The DNA of the CDR3 is TGTGCCAGCAGCCAAGATGACACTCGCATGTCACCCCTCCACTTT.

The chain recombines TRBV6-6 with TRBJ2-1; 10 bases are a match to TRBD2. J lost 7 bases, V lost 2 bases, and 8 bases had no gene match. The germline V gene encodes CDR1 MNHNY and CDR2 SVGAGI (reference sequence). The CDR3 consists of 16 residues. CDR3 sequence reads: CASSYTTSGVNNEQFF. In DNA, the CDR3 is TGTGCCAGCAGTTACACTACTAGCGGGGTTAATAATGAGCAGTTCTTC.

This clone was picked up one time. The chain carries TRBV4-1 and TRBJ1-5, with 9 bases lining up with TRBD1. CDR1 and CDR2 (germline): MGHRA, YSYEKL. Trimming cost V 1 base and J 0 bases; bases outside gene matches: 4. This CDR3 is built from 17 residues. The CDR3 nucleotides read TGCGCCAGCAGCCAAGGCCCGACAGGGGGTAGCAATCAGCCCCAGCATTTT. Translation: CASSQGPTGGSNQPQHF.

J is TRBJ2-4 and V is TRBV21-1; the D call of TRBD1 is as the table states it, not checked on the DNA. TRBV21-1 is a known pseudogene. The CDR3 contains 19 residues. The CDR3 spells CASPVEDRGPRRAKNIQYF. Written as DNA, the CDR3 is TGTGCCAGCCCCGTAGAGGACAGGGGGCCGCGAAGGGCCAAAAACATTCAGTACTTC.